This T cell receptor beta chain stems from a study of identical twins. Study-wide points: In cord blood, abundant beta clonotypes had fewer insertions; memory showed no trend.

MiXCR, applied by TCRdb to the 5' RACE reads, yields one record per CDR3 protein. The sample yields around 960,000 distinct CDR3 sequences, more than 9% seen once. The germline V gene has CDR1 LGHNT and CDR2 FRNRAP. The J segment lost 2 bases and the V segment lost 6 bases, leaving 13 bases of the junction unmatched. The CDR3 is made up of 16 amino acids. Concerning this clonotype itself: Its antigen is still unknown.

In addition, the sample was reused for a study of yellow fever vaccine responses in identical twins.

The chain uses TRBV12-5 and TRBJ2-7, with 7 bases lining up with TRBD1. The clonotype originates from a woman in her late teens or twenties in good health. Sequenced input: PBMCs. The CDR3 loop is CASGHLPTGKPYEQYF. The CDR3 bases are TGTGCTAGTGGACACCTACCGACAGGGAAACCCTACGAGCAGTACTTC.